Below are 8 T cell receptor beta chains sequenced from a single sample in a study of T-cell memory formation after mild COVID-19. TCRdb processed the 5' RACE reads anew with MiXCR; each CDR3 protein has one entry. The top ten hold 7% to 9% of the sample, which has fewer than 650,000 distinct CDR3 sequences, roughly 22% seen once. Specimen: PBMCs or a T cell subset sorted from them (not recorded which). All receptors derive from an adult woman who had mild COVID-19 (a few samples of this study predate the infection). Cell type and time point are not known.

This sequence joins TRBV5-6 and TRBJ2-3; D gene ambiguous. The CDR3 runs to 12 residues. V lost 6 bases and J lost 4, with 9 bases in between. Germline assignment: CDR1 SGHDT and CDR2 YYEEEE. DNA for the CDR3: TGTGCCAGCACCCAACCGGCAGATACGCAGTATTTT. Amino acid sequence: CASTQPADTQYF. Supplemented by reference TRBV5-6 and TRBJ2-3, the full variable domain reads DAGVTQSPTHLIKTRGQQVTLRCSPKSGHDTVSWYQQALGQGPQFIFQYYEEEERQRGNFPDRFSGHQFPNYSSELNVNALLLGDSALYLCASTQPADTQYFGPGTRLTVL.

This clonotype was recorded a few times. V and J are TRBV20-1 and TRBJ2-2; D is uncertain. The germline gives CDR1 DFQATT, CDR2 SNEGSKA (reference sequence). V dropped 3 bases and J dropped 4 bases, with 9 bases sitting between them. The CDR3 is 13 amino acids. The CDR3 sequence is CSASQRATGELFF. The CDR3 DNA reads TGCAGTGCTAGTCAAAGGGCCACCGGGGAGCTGTTTTTT.

The chain employs TRBV24-1 and TRBJ1-3; D might be TRBD1 (5 bases). The germline gives CDR1 KGHDR, CDR2 SFDVKD. The CDR3 is 16 residues long. V gave up 4 bases and J gave up 0 bases, with 12 bases separating them. The CDR3 sequence: CATSDPGGSSGNTIYF. CDR3 in DNA: TGTGCCACCAGTGACCCGGGGGGAAGCTCTGGAAACACCATATATTTT.

This clonotype was observed once. The chain joins TRBV5-6 to TRBJ1-6; TRBD1 aligns across 9 bases. There are 15 residues in the CDR3. V lost 3 bases and J lost 5; bases outside the gene matches: 3. Germline loops: CDR1 SGHDT, CDR2 YYEEEE. The CDR3 sequence: CASSSGQGDNSPLHF. CDR3 DNA: TGTGCCAGCAGCTCGGGACAGGGAGATAATTCACCCCTCCACTTT.

This clonotype was seen many times. This rearrangement joins TRBV28 to TRBJ2-1; 8 bases match TRBD1. The CDR3 contains 17 residues. The junction had 12 bases not matched to a gene; V was cut back by 6 bases and J by 2 bases. In germline, CDR1 is MDHEN, CDR2 SYDVKM. The CDR3 loop is CASSEHGAGGPYNEQFF. Here the CDR3 DNA reads TGTGCCAGCAGCGAACATGGGGCAGGGGGCCCCTACAATGAGCAGTTCTTC. The entire variable domain, with the rest obtained from reference TRBV28 and TRBJ2-1, is as follows: DVKVTQSSRYLVKRTGEKVFLECVQDMDHENMFWYRQDPGLGLRLIYFSYDVKMKEKGDIPEGYSVSREKKERFSLILESASTNQTSMYLCASSEHGAGGPYNEQFFGPGTRLTVL.

The table lists this clonotype with a few counts. This rearrangement joins TRBV5-1 to TRBJ2-1, with a tentative D call TRBD2 (5 bases). The CDR3 runs to 13 residues. Germline CDR1 is SGHRS and CDR2 is YFSETQ. Deletions cut 3 bases from V and 4 bases from J, with 8 bases between. The CDR3 sequence is CASSYGEYNEQFF. DNA of the CDR3: TGCGCCAGCAGCTACGGGGAGTACAATGAGCAGTTCTTC.

This chain joins TRBV7-8 and TRBJ2-7; 8 bases map to TRBD1. V shed 5 bases and J 4 bases; nucleotides not matched to a gene: 13. This CDR3 is built from 16 residues. Germline values: CDR1 SGHVS, CDR2 FQNEAQ. In nucleotides, the CDR3 is TGTGCCAGCAGCCGCGGCTTGACAGGGGATTTTTACGAGCAGTACTTC. Its protein is CASSRGLTGDFYEQYF.

The gene calls are TRBV4-3 and TRBJ1-6, with a possible D match to TRBD1 (5 bases). V dropped 0 bases and J dropped 10 bases, with 10 bases sitting between them. Per germline, CDR1 LGHNA and CDR2 YSLEER. There are 14 residues in the CDR3. The chain's CDR3 is CASSQDRVRSPLHF. CDR3 bases: TGCGCCAGCAGCCAAGACAGGGTACGATCACCCCTCCACTTT.